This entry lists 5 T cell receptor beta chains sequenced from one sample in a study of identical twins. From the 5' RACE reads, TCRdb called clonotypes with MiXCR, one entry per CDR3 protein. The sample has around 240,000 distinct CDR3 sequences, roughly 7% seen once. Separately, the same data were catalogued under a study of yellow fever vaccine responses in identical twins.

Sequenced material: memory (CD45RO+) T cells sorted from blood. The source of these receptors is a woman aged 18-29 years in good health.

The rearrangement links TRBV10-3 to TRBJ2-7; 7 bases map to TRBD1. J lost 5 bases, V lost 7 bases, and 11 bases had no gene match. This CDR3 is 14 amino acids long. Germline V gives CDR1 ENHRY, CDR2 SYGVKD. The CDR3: CAIKPGQRTHEQYV. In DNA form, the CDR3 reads TGTGCCATCAAACCGGGACAGCGTACCCACGAGCAGTACGTC.

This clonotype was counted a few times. In nucleotides, the CDR3 is TGTGCCAGCAGCTTAGGGCAACTGGACTATGGCTACACCTTC. Translation gives CASSLGQLDYGYTF. The chain joins TRBV11-2 to TRBJ1-2, with unresolved D. This CDR3 region has 14 residues. V was shortened by 1 base and J by 3 bases, with 9 bases between the two germline ends. The germline CDR1 and CDR2 sequences are SGHAT and FQNNGV.

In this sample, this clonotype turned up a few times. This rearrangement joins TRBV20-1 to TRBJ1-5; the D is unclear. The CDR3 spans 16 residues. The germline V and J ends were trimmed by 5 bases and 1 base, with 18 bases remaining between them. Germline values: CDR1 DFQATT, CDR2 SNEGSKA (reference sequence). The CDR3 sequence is CSAYSSVGLSNQPQHF. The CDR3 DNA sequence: TGCAGTGCTTACAGTTCCGTGGGGTTGAGCAATCAGCCCCAGCATTTT.

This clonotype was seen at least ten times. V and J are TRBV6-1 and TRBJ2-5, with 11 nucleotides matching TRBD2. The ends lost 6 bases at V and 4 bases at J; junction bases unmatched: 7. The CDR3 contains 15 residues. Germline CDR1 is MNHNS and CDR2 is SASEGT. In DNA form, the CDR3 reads TGTGCCAGCAGAAGTAGCGGGGGGGCCGGAGAGACCCAGTACTTC. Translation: CASRSSGGAGETQYF.

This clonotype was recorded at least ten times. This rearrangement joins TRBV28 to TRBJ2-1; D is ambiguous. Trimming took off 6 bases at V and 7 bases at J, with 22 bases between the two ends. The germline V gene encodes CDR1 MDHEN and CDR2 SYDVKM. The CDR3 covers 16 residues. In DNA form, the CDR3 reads TGTGCCAGCAGCCCCCGCAGGCCCAGTAGTGTGAATGAGCAGTTCTTC. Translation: CASSPRRPSSVNEQFF. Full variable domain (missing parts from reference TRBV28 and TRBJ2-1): DVKVTQSSRYLVKRTGEKVFLECVQDMDHENMFWYRQDPGLGLRLIYFSYDVKMKEKGDIPEGYSVSREKKERFSLILESASTNQTSMYLCASSPRRPSSVNEQFFGPGTRLTVL.